The TCR beta chain under discussion was sequenced for a study of OX40 agonist ivuxolimab in advanced cancers. Overall study findings and caveats: Part of the nonresponder group also had normalized T-cell clonal expansion that was low.

This CDR3 contains 14 residues. The junction had 8 bases not matched to a gene; V was cut back by 4 bases and J by 7 bases. The germline gives CDR1 SGHTA, CDR2 FQGNSA. Profiling relied on immunoSEQ multiplex PCR, and the TCRdb table lists in-frame clones only, not all of them. This table has 59,000 or so clones, 82% appearing once. Notes on this clone: Its specificity is not known.

J is TRBJ2-7 and V is TRBV7-2, with 9 bases that match TRBD1. This sequence originates from an adult with an advanced solid tumor such as melanoma, head and neck, liver or kidney cancer. The material was CD4+ or CD8+ T cells sorted from blood, obtained in a trial of the OX40 agonist ivuxolimab. CDR3 region: CASSSSPGTGEQYF. CDR3 nucleotide sequence: TGTGCCAGCAGCTCAAGTCCCGGGACAGGGGAGCAGTACTTC.